This passage covers 8 T cell receptor beta chains from one sample sequenced in a study of high-grade serous ovarian cancer treatment subgroups. Tumor tissue was taken before any definitive surgery or chemotherapy was given. Using immunoSEQ multiplex PCR, the repertoire was profiled, and TCRdb retains in-frame clones only, with some absent. The data show about 33,000 clones, with approximately 80% seen just once and around 3.3% held by the top ten. Sequences were obtained from tumor tissue. Every receptor here comes from a human donor with high-grade serous ovarian cancer.

This chain joins TRBV4-3 and TRBJ1-3; D is undetermined. This CDR3 has 15 residues. V gave up 6 bases and J gave up 2 bases, with 14 bases separating them. Germline values: CDR1 LGHNA, CDR2 YSLEER. CDR3 sequence reads: CASSIWFLTGNTIYF. CDR3 sequence (DNA): TGCGCCAGCAGTATTTGGTTCCTCACTGGAAACACCATATATTTT.

This chain uses TRBV7-3 with TRBJ2-1, with 12 bases fitting TRBD2. With V trimmed by 4 bases and J by 5 bases, 6 bases remained unmatched. CDR3 length: 16 residues. Germline assignment: CDR1 SGHTA and CDR2 FQGTGA. CDR3: CASSSPLAGGDNEQFF. The CDR3 DNA follows: TGTGCCAGCAGCTCCCCCCTAGCGGGAGGGGACAATGAGCAGTTCTTC. The full variable domain, its missing parts supplied by reference TRBV7-3 and TRBJ2-1, is GAGVSQTPSNKVTEKGKYVELRCDPISGHTALYWYRQSLGQGPEFLIYFQGTGAADDSGLPNDRFFAVRPEGSVSTLKIQRTERGDSAVYLCASSSPLAGGDNEQFFGPGTRLTVL.

This clone showed up just a few times. This rearrangement joins TRBV30 to TRBJ1-1; 7 bases are a match to TRBD1. This CDR3 has 13 residues. V lost 6 bases and J lost 4; bases outside the gene matches: 8. Looked up from germline, CDR1 is GTSNPN and CDR2 is SVGIG (reference sequence). For the CDR3, the DNA is TGTGCCTGCAAGACAGGGCTGCGCACTGAAGCTTTCTTT. Translating gives CACKTGLRTEAFF. Using reference TRBV30 and TRBJ1-1 for the parts outside the CDR3, the full variable domain is SQTIHQWPATLVQPVGSPLSLECTVEGTSNPNLYWYRQAAGRGLQLLFYSVGIGQISSEVPQNLSASRPQDRQFILSSKKLLLSDSGFYLCACKTGLRTEAFFGQGTRLTVV.

Of note for this clone: Different DNA sequences within this sample yield the same CDR3. The chain recombines TRBV28 with TRBJ1-2, with 9 bases matching TRBD1. Trimming cost V 6 bases and J 4 bases; bases outside gene matches: 6. Germline values: CDR1 MDHEN, CDR2 SYDVKM. The CDR3 is 14 residues long. This CDR3 is CASRPGTGLYGYTF. The CDR3 DNA sequence: TGTGCCAGCAGGCCCGGGACAGGGCTCTATGGCTACACCTTC.

V gene TRBV7-2 combines with J gene TRBJ1-4, with TRBD1 matching 7 bases. The V segment lost 3 bases and the J segment 8 bases; nucleotides outside the gene matches: 6. The CDR3 runs to 14 residues. Looked up from germline, CDR1 is SGHTA and CDR2 is FQGNSA. The CDR3 DNA reads TGTGCCAGCAGCTTCGGACAGGAAGGGGAAAAACTGTTTTTT. It encodes CASSFGQEGEKLFF.

The CDR3 region has the DNA TGTGCCATCAGTGAGTCCTTTGCCAGATTATACGAGCAGTACTTC. This codes for CAISESFARLYEQYF. The V call is TRBV10-3, the J call TRBJ2-7; no definite D call. V gave up 0 bases and J gave up 4 bases, with 13 bases separating them. Per the germline V gene, CDR1 is ENHRY and CDR2 is SYGVKD. The CDR3 extends over 15 amino acids.

This clone appeared a few times. The gene calls are TRBV5-1 and TRBJ1-5; D is unclear. This CDR3 comprises 13 residues. V shed 7 bases and J shed 1 base, with 9 bases lying between them. Germline lookup yields CDR1 SGHRS and CDR2 YFSETQ. The CDR3 reads CASSVGSNQPQHF. The DNA of the CDR3 is TGCGCCAGCTCGGTGGGGAGCAATCAGCCCCAGCATTTT.

The chain carries TRBV10-3 and TRBJ2-7, with TRBD1 as a possible D gene (6 bases). Germline loops: CDR1 ENHRY, CDR2 SYGVKD. CDR3 size: 12 residues. Trimming took 11 bases from V and 2 from J, leaving 13 bases between them. The CDR3 loop is CALWGQPYEQYF. The DNA of the CDR3 is TGTGCCTTGTGGGGGCAACCCTACGAGCAGTACTTC.